This entry describes one T cell receptor beta chain. The same CDR3 also results from other DNA sequences found in this sample. This CDR3 is 16 amino acids long. Per germline, CDR1 SGHRS and CDR2 YFSETQ. V was trimmed by 0 bases and J by 5 bases, leaving 12 bases between them. Data came from immunoSEQ multiplex PCR; TCRdb stores just in-frame clones and leaves some out. The repertoire holds tens of thousands of clones, roughly 89% seen once, with 5% to 7% in the top ten. The data derive from a study of control samples from healthy donors and cancer patients. V and J are TRBV5-1 and TRBJ1-6; D may be TRBD1 (6 bases). Sequencing was performed on PBMCs. This clonotype originated in a man aged 60 to 75 with colorectal cancer. CDR3: CASSLGGQGNNSPLHF. Here the CDR3 DNA reads TGCGCCAGCAGCTTGGGGGGTCAGGGGAATAATTCACCCCTCCACTTT.